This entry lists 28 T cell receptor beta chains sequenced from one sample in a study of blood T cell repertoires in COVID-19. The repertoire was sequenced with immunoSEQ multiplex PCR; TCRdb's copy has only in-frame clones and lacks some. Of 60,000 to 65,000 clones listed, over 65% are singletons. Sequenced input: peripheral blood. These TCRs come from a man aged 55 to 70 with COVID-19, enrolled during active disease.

The CDR3 DNA reads as TGTGCCAGCTCACCTATGGGGCAGAACCCCTACGAGCAGTACTTC. Translation: CASSPMGQNPYEQYF. V is TRBV18 and J is TRBJ2-7; a possible D gene is TRBD1 (5 bases). With 3 bases removed from V and 2 bases from J, the gap between germline ends came to 14 bases. CDR3 length: 15 residues. From germline, CDR1 is KGHSH and CDR2 LQKENI.

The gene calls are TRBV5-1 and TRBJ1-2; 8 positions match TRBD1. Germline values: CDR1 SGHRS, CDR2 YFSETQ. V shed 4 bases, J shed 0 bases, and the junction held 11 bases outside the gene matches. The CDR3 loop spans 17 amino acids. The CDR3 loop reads CASSPTRTGPSNYGYTF. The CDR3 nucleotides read TGCGCCAGCAGCCCTACCAGGACAGGGCCTTCTAACTATGGCTACACCTTC. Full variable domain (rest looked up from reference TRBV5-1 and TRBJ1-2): KAGVTQTPRYLIKTRGQQVTLSCSPISGHRSVSWYQQTPGQGLQFLFEYFSETQRNKGNFPGRFSGRQFSNSRSEMNVSTLELGDSALYLCASSPTRTGPSNYGYTFGSGTRLTVV.

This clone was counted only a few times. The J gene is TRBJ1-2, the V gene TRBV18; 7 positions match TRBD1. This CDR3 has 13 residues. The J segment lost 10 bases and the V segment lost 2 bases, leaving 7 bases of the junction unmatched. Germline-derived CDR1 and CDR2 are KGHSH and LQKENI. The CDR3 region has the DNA TGTGCCAGCTCACCAGGAGACAGGGACTTCTACACCTTC. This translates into CASSPGDRDFYTF.

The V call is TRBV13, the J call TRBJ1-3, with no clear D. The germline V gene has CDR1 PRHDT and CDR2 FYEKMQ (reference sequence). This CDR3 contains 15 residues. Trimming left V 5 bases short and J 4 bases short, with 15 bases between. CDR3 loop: CASSVHRGTGNTIYF. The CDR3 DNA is TGTGCCAGCAGCGTACATCGCGGAACCGGAAACACCATATATTTT.

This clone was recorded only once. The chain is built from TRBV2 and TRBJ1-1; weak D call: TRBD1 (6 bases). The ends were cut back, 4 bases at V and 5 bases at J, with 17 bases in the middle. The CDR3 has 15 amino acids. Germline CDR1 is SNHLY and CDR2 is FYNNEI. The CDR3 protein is CASSGGRGKWTEAFF. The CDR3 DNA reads TGTGCCAGCAGTGGTGGCAGGGGAAAGTGGACTGAAGCTTTCTTT.

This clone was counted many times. In DNA, the CDR3 is TGTGCCAGCAGCCCCGATCCTGGACAGGGTGGGCACAATGAGCAGTTCTTC. Translation gives CASSPDPGQGGHNEQFF. The chain carries TRBV7-9 and TRBJ2-1; TRBD1 agrees at 8 bases. The CDR3 runs to 17 residues. Per the germline V gene, CDR1 is SEHNR and CDR2 is FQNEAQ (reference sequence). With V trimmed by 5 bases and J by 5 bases, 14 bases remained unmatched. Supplemented by reference TRBV7-9 and TRBJ2-1, the full variable domain reads DTGVSQNPRHKITKRGQNVTFRCDPISEHNRLYWYRQTLGQGPEFLTYFQNEAQLEKSRLLSDRFSAERPKGSFSTLEIQRTEQGDSAMYLCASSPDPGQGGHNEQFFGPGTRLTVL.

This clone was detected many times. The CDR3 reads CASTSGTSTDTQYF. In DNA form, the CDR3 reads TGTGCCAGCACTAGCGGGACTAGCACAGATACGCAGTATTTT. The V call is TRBV2, the J call TRBJ2-3, with TRBD2 matching over 9 bases. The V and J ends lost 7 bases and 0 bases, in that order; junction bases with no gene match: 2. Per the germline V gene, CDR1 is SNHLY and CDR2 is FYNNEI. The CDR3 totals 14 residues.

The CDR3, as DNA: TGTGCCATCAGTGGGGGGGCTAATGAAAAACTGTTTTTT. Its translation is CAISGGANEKLFF. This chain uses TRBV10-3 with TRBJ1-4; TRBD1 might be the D (5 bases). Between the trimmed V and J ends, which lost 4 bases and 3 bases, there was a span of 6 bases. Germline V gene data show CDR1 as ENHRY and CDR2 as SYGVKD. CDR3 length equals 13 residues.

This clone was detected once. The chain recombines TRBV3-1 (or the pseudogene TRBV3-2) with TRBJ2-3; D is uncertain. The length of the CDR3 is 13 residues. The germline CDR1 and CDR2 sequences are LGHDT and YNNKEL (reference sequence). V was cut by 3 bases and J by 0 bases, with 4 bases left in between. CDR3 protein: CASSQRSTDTQYF. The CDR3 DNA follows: TGTGCCAGCAGCCAGCGGAGCACAGATACGCAGTATTTT.

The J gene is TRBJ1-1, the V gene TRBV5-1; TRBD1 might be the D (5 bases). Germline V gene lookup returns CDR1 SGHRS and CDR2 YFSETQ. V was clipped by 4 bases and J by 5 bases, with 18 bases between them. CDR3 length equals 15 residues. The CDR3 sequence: CASSAPQGKPTEAFF. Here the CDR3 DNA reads TGCGCCAGCAGCGCACCCCAGGGAAAACCTACTGAAGCTTTCTTT.

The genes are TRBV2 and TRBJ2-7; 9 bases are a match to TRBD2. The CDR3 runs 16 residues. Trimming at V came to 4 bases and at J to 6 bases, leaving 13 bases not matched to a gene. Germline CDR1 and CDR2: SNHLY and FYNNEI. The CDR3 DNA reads TGTGCCAGCAGTGGCGGGACAGCGCTAGCGGGGATCGAGCAGTACTTC. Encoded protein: CASSGGTALAGIEQYF. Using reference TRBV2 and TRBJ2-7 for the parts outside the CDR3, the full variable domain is EPEVTQTPSHQVTQMGQEVILRCVPISNHLYFYWYRQILGQKVEFLVSFYNNEISEKSEIFDDQFSVERPDGSNFTLKIRSTKLEDSAMYFCASSGGTALAGIEQYFGPGTRLTVT.

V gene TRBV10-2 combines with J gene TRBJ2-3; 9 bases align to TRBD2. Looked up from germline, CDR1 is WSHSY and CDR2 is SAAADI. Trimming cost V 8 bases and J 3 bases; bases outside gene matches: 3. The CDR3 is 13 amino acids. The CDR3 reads CASGAGGTDTQYF. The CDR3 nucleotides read TGCGCCAGCGGAGCGGGGGGAACAGATACGCAGTATTTT.

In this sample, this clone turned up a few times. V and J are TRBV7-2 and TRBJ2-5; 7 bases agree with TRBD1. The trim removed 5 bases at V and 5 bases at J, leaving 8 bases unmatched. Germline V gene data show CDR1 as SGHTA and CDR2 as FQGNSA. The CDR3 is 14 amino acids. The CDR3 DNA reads TGTGCCAGCAGCCCGACAGGGTCCGGGGAGACCCAGTACTTC. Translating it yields CASSPTGSGETQYF.

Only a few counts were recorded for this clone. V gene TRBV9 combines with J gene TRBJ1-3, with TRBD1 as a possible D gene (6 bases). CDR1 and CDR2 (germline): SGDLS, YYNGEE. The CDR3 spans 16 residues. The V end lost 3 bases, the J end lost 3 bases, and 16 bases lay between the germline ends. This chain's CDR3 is CASSAETGNRGNTIYF. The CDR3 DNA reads TGTGCCAGCAGCGCCGAAACAGGGAATCGTGGAAACACCATATATTTT.

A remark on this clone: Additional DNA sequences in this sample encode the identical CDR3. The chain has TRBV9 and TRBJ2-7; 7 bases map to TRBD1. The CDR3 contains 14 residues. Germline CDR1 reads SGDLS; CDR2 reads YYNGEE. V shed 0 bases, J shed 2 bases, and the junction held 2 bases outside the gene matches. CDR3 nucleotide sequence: TGTGCCAGCAGCGTAGGGGACAGCGCCTACGAGCAGTACTTC. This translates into CASSVGDSAYEQYF. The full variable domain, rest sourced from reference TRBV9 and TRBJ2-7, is DSGVTQTPKHLITATGQRVTLRCSPRSGDLSVYWYQQSLDQGLQFLIQYYNGEERAKGNILERFSAQQFPDLHSELNLSSLELGDSALYFCASSVGDSAYEQYFGPGTRLTVT.

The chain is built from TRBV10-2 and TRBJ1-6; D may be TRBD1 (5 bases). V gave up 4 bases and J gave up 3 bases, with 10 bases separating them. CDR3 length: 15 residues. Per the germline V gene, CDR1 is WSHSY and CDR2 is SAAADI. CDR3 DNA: TGCGCCAGCAGTGTGGGGGGGTTCTATAATTCACCCCTCCACTTT. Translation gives CASSVGGFYNSPLHF.

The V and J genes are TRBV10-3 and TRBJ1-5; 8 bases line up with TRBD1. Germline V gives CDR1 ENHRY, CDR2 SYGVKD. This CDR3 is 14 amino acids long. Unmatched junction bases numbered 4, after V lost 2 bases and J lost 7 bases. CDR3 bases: TGTGCCATCAGTGAGGCAGGGGGCGACCAGCCCCAGCATTTT. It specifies CAISEAGGDQPQHF.

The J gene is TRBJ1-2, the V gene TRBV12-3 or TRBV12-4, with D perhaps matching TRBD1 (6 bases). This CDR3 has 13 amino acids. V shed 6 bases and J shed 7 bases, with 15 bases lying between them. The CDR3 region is CASSPTGYRGYTF. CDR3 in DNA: TGTGCCAGCAGCCCCACAGGGTATCGTGGCTACACCTTC.

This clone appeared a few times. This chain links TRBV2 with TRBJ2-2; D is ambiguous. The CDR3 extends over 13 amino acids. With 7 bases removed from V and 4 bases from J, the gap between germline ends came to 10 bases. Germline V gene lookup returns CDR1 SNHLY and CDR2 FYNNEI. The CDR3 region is CASIIQTTGELFF. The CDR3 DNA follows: TGTGCCAGCATCATACAGACCACCGGGGAGCTGTTTTTT.

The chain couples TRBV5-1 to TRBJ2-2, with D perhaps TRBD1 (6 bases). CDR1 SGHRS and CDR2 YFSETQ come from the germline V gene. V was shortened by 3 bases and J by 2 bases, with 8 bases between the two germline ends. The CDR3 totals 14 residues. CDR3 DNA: TGCGCCAGCAGCTGGGACACTAACACCGGGGAGCTGTTTTTT. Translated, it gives CASSWDTNTGELFF. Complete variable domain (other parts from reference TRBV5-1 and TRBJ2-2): KAGVTQTPRYLIKTRGQQVTLSCSPISGHRSVSWYQQTPGQGLQFLFEYFSETQRNKGNFPGRFSGRQFSNSRSEMNVSTLELGDSALYLCASSWDTNTGELFFGEGSRLTVL.

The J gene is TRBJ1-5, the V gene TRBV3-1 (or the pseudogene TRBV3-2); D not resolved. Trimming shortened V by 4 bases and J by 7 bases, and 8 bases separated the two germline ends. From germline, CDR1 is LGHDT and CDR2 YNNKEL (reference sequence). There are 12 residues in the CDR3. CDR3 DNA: TGTGCCAGCAGCCCCCGAGGACAGCCCCAGCATTTT. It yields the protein CASSPRGQPQHF.

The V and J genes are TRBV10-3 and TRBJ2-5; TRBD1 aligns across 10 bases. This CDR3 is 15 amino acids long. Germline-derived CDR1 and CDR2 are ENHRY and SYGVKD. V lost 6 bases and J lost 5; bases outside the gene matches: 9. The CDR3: CAISTDRGLGETQYF. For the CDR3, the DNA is TGTGCCATCAGCACGGACAGGGGGTTAGGGGAGACCCAGTACTTC.

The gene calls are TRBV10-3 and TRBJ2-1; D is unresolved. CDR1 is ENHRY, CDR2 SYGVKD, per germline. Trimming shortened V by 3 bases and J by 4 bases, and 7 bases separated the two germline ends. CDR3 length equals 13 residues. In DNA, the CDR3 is TGTGCCATCAGTGAATTCGTTTACAATGAGCAGTTCTTC. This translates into CAISEFVYNEQFF.

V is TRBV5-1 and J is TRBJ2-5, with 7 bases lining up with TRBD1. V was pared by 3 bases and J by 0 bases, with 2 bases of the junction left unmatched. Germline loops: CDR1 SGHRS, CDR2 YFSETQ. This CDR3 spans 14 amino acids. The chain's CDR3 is CASSSGQHQETQYF. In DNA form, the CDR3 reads TGCGCCAGCAGCTCGGGACAGCACCAAGAGACCCAGTACTTC.

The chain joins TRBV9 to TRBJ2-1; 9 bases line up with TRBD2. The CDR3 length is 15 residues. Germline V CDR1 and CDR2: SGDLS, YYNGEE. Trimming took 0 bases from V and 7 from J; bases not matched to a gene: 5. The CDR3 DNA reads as TGTGCCAGCAGCGTAGGACTAGCGGCTTCGAATGAGCAGTTCTTC. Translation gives CASSVGLAASNEQFF. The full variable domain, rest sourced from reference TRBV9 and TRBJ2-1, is DSGVTQTPKHLITATGQRVTLRCSPRSGDLSVYWYQQSLDQGLQFLIQYYNGEERAKGNILERFSAQQFPDLHSELNLSSLELGDSALYFCASSVGLAASNEQFFGPGTRLTVL.

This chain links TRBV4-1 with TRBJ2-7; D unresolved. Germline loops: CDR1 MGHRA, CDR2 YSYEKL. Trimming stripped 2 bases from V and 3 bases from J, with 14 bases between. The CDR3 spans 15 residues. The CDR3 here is CASSQLARLDYEQYF. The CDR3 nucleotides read TGCGCCAGCAGCCAATTAGCACGTTTAGACTACGAGCAGTACTTC.

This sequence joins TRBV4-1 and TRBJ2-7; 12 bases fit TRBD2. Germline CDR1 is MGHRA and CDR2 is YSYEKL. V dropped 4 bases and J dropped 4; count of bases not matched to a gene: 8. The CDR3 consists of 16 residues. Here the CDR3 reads CASSLRLLAGGYEQYF. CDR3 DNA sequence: TGCGCCAGCAGCCTCCGCTTACTAGCGGGAGGTTACGAGCAGTACTTC.

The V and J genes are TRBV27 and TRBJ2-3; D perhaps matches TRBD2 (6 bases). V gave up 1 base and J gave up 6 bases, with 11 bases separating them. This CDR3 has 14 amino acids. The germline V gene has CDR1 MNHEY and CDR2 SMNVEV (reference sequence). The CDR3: CASSLYSGRDTQYF. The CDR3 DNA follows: TGTGCCAGCAGTTTATATAGCGGAAGGGATACGCAGTATTTT.